The 16 T cell receptor beta chains below all came from one sample that was sequenced in a study of blood T cell repertoires in COVID-19. Repertoires were generated with immunoSEQ multiplex PCR, while TCRdb's copy carries only in-frame clones and drops some. The table records approximately 180,000 clones, more than 75% of them present only once. The sample taken for sequencing was peripheral blood. These receptors were taken from a human donor in a cohort sampled during active COVID-19.

The V and J genes are TRBV5-4 and TRBJ1-1; the D gene is possibly TRBD1 (5 bases). CDR3 length: 14 amino acids. The germline V gene has CDR1 SGHNT and CDR2 YYREEE (reference sequence). V lost 4 bases, J lost 1 base, and 11 bases lay in between. The CDR3 region is CASSATDRNTEAFF. The CDR3 DNA reads TGTGCCAGCAGCGCCACAGACAGGAACACTGAAGCTTTCTTT. Based on the CDR3 plus reference TRBV5-4 and TRBJ1-1, the full variable domain is ETGVTQSPTHLIKTRGQQVTLRCSSQSGHNTVSWYQQALGQGPQFIFQYYREEENGRGNFPPRFSGLQFPNYSSELNVNALELDDSALYLCASSATDRNTEAFFGQGTRLTVV.

The chain employs TRBV6-9 and TRBJ2-2; D may be TRBD1 (6 bases). CDR3 length equals 21 residues. Germline CDR1 and CDR2: MNHGY and SVAAGI. The V and J ends lost 1 base and 7 bases respectively, with 31 bases between them. Written as DNA, the CDR3 is TGTGCCAGCAGTTATTTACTGTTAGTCCCCAGGGGAATGAAAGTTGGCGGGGAGCTGTTTTTT. Protein product: CASSYLLLVPRGMKVGGELFF.

The V call is TRBV5-1, the J call TRBJ2-7; 8 bases are a match to TRBD2. The CDR3 covers 15 residues. V was clipped by 1 base and J by 0 bases; unmatched bases: 3. Germline CDR1 SGHRS, CDR2 YFSETQ. CDR3 nucleotide sequence: TGCGCCAGCAGCTTGAACGGGGGGGCCTCCTACGAGCAGTACTTC. Translated, it gives CASSLNGGASYEQYF.

V gene TRBV28 combines with J gene TRBJ2-1; TRBD2 aligns across 12 bases. Trimming took 7 bases from V and 8 from J; bases not matched to a gene: 6. Germline V gene lookup returns CDR1 MDHEN and CDR2 SYDVKM. This CDR3 spans 14 amino acids. The CDR3 here is CASKTSGSIYEQFF. The CDR3, as DNA: TGTGCCAGCAAGACTAGCGGGAGTATATATGAGCAGTTCTTC.

The DNA of the CDR3 is TGTGCCACCAGCAGACAGGGCACAGATACGCAGTATTTT. Amino acids: CATSRQGTDTQYF. The gene calls are TRBV24-1 and TRBJ2-3; D perhaps matches TRBD1 (6 bases). The CDR3 contains 13 residues. Per the germline V gene, CDR1 is KGHDR and CDR2 is SFDVKD. The V end lost 7 bases, the J end lost 1 base, and 8 bases lay between the germline ends.

V and J are TRBV6-6 and TRBJ2-7, with 8 bases lining up with TRBD2. The CDR3 runs to 17 residues. With 5 bases clipped from V and 1 base from J, the junction kept 13 bases outside the gene matches. The germline CDR1 and CDR2 sequences are MNHNY and SVGAGI (reference sequence). DNA for the CDR3: TGTGCCAGCAGTCAGCTAGCGGGCAGGGGACAATCCTACGAGCAGTACTTC. Encoded protein: CASSQLAGRGQSYEQYF.

CDR3 nucleotide sequence: TGTGCCAGCTCACCAAGCGGGGCCAGCGCCTACGAGCAGTACTTC. Its translation: CASSPSGASAYEQYF. This chain connects TRBV18 to TRBJ2-7; 7 bases map to TRBD2. Per germline, CDR1 KGHSH and CDR2 LQKENI. The V gene end was trimmed by 2 bases and the J gene end by 2 bases; junction bases not matched to a gene: 6. The CDR3 spans 15 residues.

The count of this clone is one. V usage is TRBV7-2 and J usage is TRBJ2-7; 7 bases are a match to TRBD1. V was pared by 4 bases and J by 3 bases, with 3 bases of the junction left unmatched. Germline-derived CDR1 and CDR2 are SGHTA and FQGNSA. The CDR3 extends over 13 amino acids. CDR3 coding DNA: TGTGCCAGCAGCTACCGACAGGGCTACGAGCAGTACTTC. This gives the protein CASSYRQGYEQYF.

The gene calls are TRBV7-2 and TRBJ2-2; 9 bases match TRBD1. In germline, CDR1 is SGHTA, CDR2 FQGNSA. Trimming at V came to 5 bases and at J to 5 bases, leaving 6 bases not matched to a gene. This CDR3 is 15 amino acids long. The CDR3 loop reads CASSATGGRTGELFF. Written as DNA, the CDR3 is TGTGCCAGCAGCGCCACAGGGGGCCGGACCGGGGAGCTGTTTTTT.

V usage is TRBV25-1 and J usage is TRBJ2-1; TRBD2 agrees at 9 bases. This CDR3 has 14 residues. V shed 4 bases, J shed 6 bases, and the junction held 4 bases outside the gene matches. CDR1 is MGHDK and CDR2 is SYGVNS in the germline V gene. CDR3 bases: TGTGCCAGCAGTGCGGCTAGCGGGATCAATGAGCAGTTCTTC. It encodes CASSAASGINEQFF.

The chain is built from TRBV27 and TRBJ2-1, with D possibly matching TRBD2 (7 bases). Germline CDR1 and CDR2: MNHEY and SMNVEV (reference sequence). There are 14 residues in the CDR3. V was trimmed by 2 bases and J by 9 bases, leaving 14 bases between them. The DNA for the CDR3 is TGTGCCAGCAGTTTAGGGGGGGGGCTCGCTGAGCAGTTCTTC. This translates into CASSLGGGLAEQFF.

This rearrangement joins TRBV6-2 or TRBV6-3 to TRBJ2-7, with TRBD2 as a possible D gene (5 bases). Germline CDR1 is MNHEY and CDR2 is SVGEGT. V lost 6 bases to trimming and J lost 0 bases, with 12 bases between them. This CDR3 region has 14 residues. CDR3 sequence (DNA): TGTGCCAGCAGCTCGGCCCGGGGCTCCTACGAGCAGTACTTC. It specifies CASSSARGSYEQYF.

This clone was seen a handful of times. The DNA of the CDR3 is TGTGCCAGCAGCCCCACAGGGGGCTCGGAGGAGCAGTACTTC. The encoded protein is CASSPTGGSEEQYF. This rearrangement joins TRBV3-1 (or the pseudogene TRBV3-2) to TRBJ2-7; TRBD1 matches at 9 bases. The germline V gene encodes CDR1 LGHDT and CDR2 YNNKEL (reference sequence). V lost 4 bases and J lost 7; bases outside the gene matches: 8. The CDR3 is made up of 14 amino acids.

The chain carries TRBV7-9 and TRBJ2-7; D is unclear. Germline V gene data show CDR1 as SEHNR and CDR2 as FQNEAQ (reference sequence). Trimming pared 1 base from V and 0 bases from J, leaving 4 bases between. The CDR3 covers 13 residues. CDR3: CASSLDSSYEQYF. The CDR3 DNA sequence: TGTGCCAGCAGCTTAGACAGCTCCTACGAGCAGTACTTC.

V usage is TRBV28 and J usage is TRBJ2-7, with D possibly being TRBD2 (6 bases). The germline V gene encodes CDR1 MDHEN and CDR2 SYDVKM. This CDR3 is 11 amino acids long. CDR3 nucleotides: TGTGCGAGCGGGCAGCTCTACGAGCAGTACTTC. Translation gives CASGQLYEQYF. The full variable domain, with the rest looked up from reference TRBV28 and TRBJ2-7, is DVKVTQSSRYLVKRTGEKVFLECVQDMDHENMFWYRQDPGLGLRLIYFSYDVKMKEKGDIPEGYSVSREKKERFSLILESASTNQTSMYLCASGQLYEQYFGPGTRLTVT.

The rearrangement links TRBV6-6 to TRBJ2-7; a weak D match, TRBD1 (6 bases). V shed 0 bases and J shed 6 bases, with 9 bases lying between them. This CDR3 contains 13 residues. Germline-derived CDR1 and CDR2 are MNHNY and SVGAGI (reference sequence). CDR3 DNA sequence: TGTGCCAGCAGTTACTCAACAGGGATCGAGCAGTACTTC. Its translation: CASSYSTGIEQYF.